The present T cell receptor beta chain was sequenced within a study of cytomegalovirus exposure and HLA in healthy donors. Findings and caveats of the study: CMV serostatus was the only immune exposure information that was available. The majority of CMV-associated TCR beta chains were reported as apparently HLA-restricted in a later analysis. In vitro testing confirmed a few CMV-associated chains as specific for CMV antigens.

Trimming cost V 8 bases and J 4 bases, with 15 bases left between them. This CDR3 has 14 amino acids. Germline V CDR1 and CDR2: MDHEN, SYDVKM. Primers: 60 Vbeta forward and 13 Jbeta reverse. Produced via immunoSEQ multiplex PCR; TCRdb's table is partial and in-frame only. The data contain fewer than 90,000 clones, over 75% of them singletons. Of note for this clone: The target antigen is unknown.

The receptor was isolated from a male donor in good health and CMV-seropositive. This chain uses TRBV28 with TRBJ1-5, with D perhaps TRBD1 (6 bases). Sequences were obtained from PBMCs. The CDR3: CASRIQGINQPQHF. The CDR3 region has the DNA TGTGCCAGCCGAATTCAGGGGATTAATCAGCCCCAGCATTTT.